This T cell receptor beta chain was recovered during a study of somatic mutations in cytotoxic T cells in rheumatoid arthritis. In the study overall: Some V beta antibody-stained T-cell populations were flow-sorted at nearly 100% purity, including V beta1+ cells sequenced for TCRB.

Sequencing used immunoSEQ multiplex PCR; TCRdb keeps in-frame clones, though not all of them. The repertoire holds 15,000 to 20,000 clones, with around 79% as singletons. CDR3 length: 14 residues. The V and J ends lost 4 bases and 3 bases respectively, with 10 bases between them. The V gene's germline CDR1 is LNHDA and CDR2 SQIVND (reference sequence). The source is an adult with rheumatoid arthritis. Sequences were obtained from CD8+ T cells sorted from blood. V is TRBV19 and J is TRBJ1-5, with a possible D match to TRBD1 (6 bases). The CDR3 reads CASSRGGPNQPQHF. The CDR3 bases are TGTGCCAGTAGTAGAGGGGGTCCCAATCAGCCCCAGCATTTT.